The text below deals with one T cell receptor beta chain. The sample originates from a study of PD-L1 blockade in urothelial cancer. On the study more broadly: Previous chemotherapy exposure amounted to 0 to 3 regimens for patients. Blood yielded a median of around 150,000 T cells per sample.

Trimming took 7 bases from V and 4 from J; bases not matched to a gene: 13. Germline V gives CDR1 SNHLY, CDR2 FYNNEI. This CDR3 has 15 residues. Documented time point: peripheral blood 6 weeks after treatment start. Sample contribution per patient ranged from 1 to 8, covering pretreatment and on-treatment. TCRdb's table, derived via immunoSEQ multiplex PCR, lists solely in-frame clones and lacks some. This sample has fewer than 90,000 clones, with 75% to 95% found just once. The chain uses TRBV2 and TRBJ2-7, with TRBD2 matching 7 bases. The source was PBMCs, collected around atezolizumab (anti-PD-L1) treatment. This TCR derives from a woman aged 80 or older with urothelial cancer. CDR3 coding DNA: TGTGCCAGCACCGGGAGGCAGGGTGGAGTTTACGAGCAGTACTTC. It codes for CASTGRQGGVYEQYF.